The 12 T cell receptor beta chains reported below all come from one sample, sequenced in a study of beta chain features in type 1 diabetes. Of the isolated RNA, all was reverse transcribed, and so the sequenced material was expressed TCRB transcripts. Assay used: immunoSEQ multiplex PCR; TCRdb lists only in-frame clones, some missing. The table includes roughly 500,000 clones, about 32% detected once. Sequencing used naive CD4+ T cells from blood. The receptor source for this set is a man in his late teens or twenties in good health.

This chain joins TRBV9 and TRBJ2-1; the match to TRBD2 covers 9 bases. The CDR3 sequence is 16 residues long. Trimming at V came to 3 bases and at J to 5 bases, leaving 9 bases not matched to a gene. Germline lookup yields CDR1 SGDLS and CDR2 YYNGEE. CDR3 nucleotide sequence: TGTGCCAGCAGCGCCCCCCGGGCTAGCGGGGACAATGAGCAGTTCTTC. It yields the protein CASSAPRASGDNEQFF.

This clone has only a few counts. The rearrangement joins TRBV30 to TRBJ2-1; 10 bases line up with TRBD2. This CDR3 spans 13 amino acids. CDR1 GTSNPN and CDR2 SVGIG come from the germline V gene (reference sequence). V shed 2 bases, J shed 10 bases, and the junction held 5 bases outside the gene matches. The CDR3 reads CAWSPWTSGEQFF. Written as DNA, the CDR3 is TGTGCCTGGAGTCCTTGGACTAGCGGAGAGCAGTTCTTC.

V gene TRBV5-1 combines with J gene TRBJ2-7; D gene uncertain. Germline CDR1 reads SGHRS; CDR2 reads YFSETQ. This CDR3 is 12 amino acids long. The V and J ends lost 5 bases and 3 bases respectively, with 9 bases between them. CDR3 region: CASSEGYYEQYF. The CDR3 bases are TGCGCCAGCAGTGAAGGGTACTACGAGCAGTACTTC.

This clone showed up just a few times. The DNA of the CDR3 is TGTGCCAGCTCAGCGACGGTCTCCTACGAGCAGTACTTC. Amino acid sequence: CASSATVSYEQYF. The chain has TRBV18 and TRBJ2-7; D remains ambiguous. The germline V and J ends were trimmed by 5 bases and 0 bases, with 8 bases remaining between them. The CDR3 is 13 amino acids. The V gene's germline CDR1 is KGHSH and CDR2 LQKENI.

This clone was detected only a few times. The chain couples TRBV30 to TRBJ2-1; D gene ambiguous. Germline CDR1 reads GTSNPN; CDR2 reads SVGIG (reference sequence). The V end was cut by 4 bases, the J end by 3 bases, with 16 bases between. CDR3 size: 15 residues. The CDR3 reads CAWKNTGLNYNEQFF. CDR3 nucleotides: TGTGCCTGGAAGAACACGGGCCTAAACTACAATGAGCAGTTCTTC.

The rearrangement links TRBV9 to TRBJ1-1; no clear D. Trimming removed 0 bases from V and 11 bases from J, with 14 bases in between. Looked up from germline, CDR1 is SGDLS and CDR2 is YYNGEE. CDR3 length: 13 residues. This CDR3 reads CASSVEPGGKAFF. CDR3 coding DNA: TGTGCCAGCAGCGTAGAGCCGGGTGGAAAGGCTTTCTTT.

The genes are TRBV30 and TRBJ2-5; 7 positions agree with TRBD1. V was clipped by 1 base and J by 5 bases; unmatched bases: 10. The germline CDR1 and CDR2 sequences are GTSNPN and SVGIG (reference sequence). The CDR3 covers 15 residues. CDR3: CAWSAHRGVGETQYF. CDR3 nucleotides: TGTGCCTGGAGTGCCCACAGGGGTGTAGGGGAGACCCAGTACTTC.

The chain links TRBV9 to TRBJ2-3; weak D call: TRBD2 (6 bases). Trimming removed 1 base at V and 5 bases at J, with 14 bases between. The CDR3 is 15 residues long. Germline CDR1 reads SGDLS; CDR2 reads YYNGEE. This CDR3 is CASSVSGLLIDTQYF. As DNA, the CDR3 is TGTGCCAGCAGCGTATCGGGACTCCTCATAGATACGCAGTATTTT.

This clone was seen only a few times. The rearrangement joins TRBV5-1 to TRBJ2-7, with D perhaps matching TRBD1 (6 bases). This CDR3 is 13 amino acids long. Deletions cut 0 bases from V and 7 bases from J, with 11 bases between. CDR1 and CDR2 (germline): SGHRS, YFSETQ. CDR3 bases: TGCGCCAGCAGCTTGGTGGGGGCGGTGGAGCAGTACTTC. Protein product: CASSLVGAVEQYF.

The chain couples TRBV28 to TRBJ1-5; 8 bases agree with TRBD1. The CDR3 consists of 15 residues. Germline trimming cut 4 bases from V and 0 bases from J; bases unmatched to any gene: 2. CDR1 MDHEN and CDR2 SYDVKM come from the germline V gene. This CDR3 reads CASSWDRSSNQPQHF. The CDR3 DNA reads TGTGCCAGCAGTTGGGACAGGAGTAGCAATCAGCCCCAGCATTTT.

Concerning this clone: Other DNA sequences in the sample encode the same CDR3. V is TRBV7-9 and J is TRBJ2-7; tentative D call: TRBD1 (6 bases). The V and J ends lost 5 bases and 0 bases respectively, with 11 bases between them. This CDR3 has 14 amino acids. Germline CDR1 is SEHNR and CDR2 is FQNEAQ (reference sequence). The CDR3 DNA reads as TGTGCCAGCAGCCCCCGGACAGCCTCCTACGAGCAGTACTTC. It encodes CASSPRTASYEQYF.

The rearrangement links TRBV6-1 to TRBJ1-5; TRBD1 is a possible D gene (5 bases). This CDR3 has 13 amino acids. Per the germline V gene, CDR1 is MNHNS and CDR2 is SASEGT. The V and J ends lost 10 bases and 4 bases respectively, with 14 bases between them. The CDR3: CATADNRNQPQHF. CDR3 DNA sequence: TGTGCCACCGCGGACAACCGGAATCAGCCCCAGCATTTT.